This T cell receptor beta chain was documented in a study of cytomegalovirus exposure and HLA in healthy donors. On the study more broadly: One earlier analysis, a look at approximately 190 million T cells, found about 100 million unique TCR beta sequences.

The study ran its PCR with 60 Vbeta and 13 Jbeta primers. In the original analysis: As a later analysis found, there were about 80 million unique TCR beta chains, of which roughly 11 million were shared. Clones were sequenced by immunoSEQ multiplex PCR, and TCRdb holds only the in-frame ones, with some missing. V and J calls and clone size are as listed in that table; D and trimming were resolved from the DNA. The data show some 200,000 clones, over 65% seen once. CDR3 size: 14 residues. The germline gives CDR1 ENHRY, CDR2 SYGVKD. This clone was counted a single time. The sample taken for sequencing was PBMCs. This chain connects TRBV10-3 to TRBJ2-5; TRBD2 agrees at 11 bases. The DNA matches TRBJ2-7 better at its end, which makes the J call doubtful. The receptor comes from a woman aged 55-69 years in good health and CMV-seropositive. The CDR3 loop reads CAIRPGLAAPEQYF. CDR3 DNA: TGTGCCATCAGACCGGGACTAGCGGCCCCCGAGCAGTACTTC.